The following is a T cell receptor beta chain sequence with its context. Its antigen is still unknown. These data belong to a study of regulatory T cells in long-lasting Graves disease. The CDR3 loop spans 15 amino acids. V was pared by 4 bases and J by 4 bases, with 9 bases of the junction left unmatched. From germline, CDR1 is SEHNR and CDR2 FQNEAQ (reference sequence). Through Arm-PCR of CDR3 regions and iRepertoire HTBI primers, TCR beta libraries were built. TCRdb redid the calling of the multiplex PCR reads with MiXCR, one entry per CDR3 protein. The table records a few hundred thousand distinct CDR3 sequences, roughly a fifth of them present only once. Time point meaning: persistent/refractory GD, antithyroid drugs over 5 years with positive TRAb. Isolated PBMC RNA provided the starting material for the TCR library. The study, taken as a whole, reports: Patients with persistent disease shared some 2,900 public clonotypes, outpacing the roughly 1,000 shared by new patients. Persistent-disease Graves' patients showed less TCR diversity than new cases. Repertoires from persistent disease leaned toward TRBV28, TRBJ1-2 and TRBJ2-5.

J is TRBJ1-1 and V is TRBV7-9; 7 nucleotides align to TRBD1. The material was peripheral blood mononuclear cells (PBMCs), obtained when the disease was refractory, from a patient treated with antithyroid drugs. This sequence was found in a female donor with Graves disease. CDR3 residues: CASSSLGGAGTEAFF. As DNA, the CDR3 is TGTGCCAGCAGCTCCCTAGGGGGCGCGGGCACTGAAGCTTTCTTT.